The next 20 T cell receptor beta chains were all read from a single sample in a study of blood T cell repertoires in COVID-19. Clones were sequenced by immunoSEQ multiplex PCR, and TCRdb holds only the in-frame ones, with some missing. This table holds almost 55,000 clones, just over 85% found once. Sequencing used peripheral blood. These receptors were taken from a human donor in a cohort sampled during active COVID-19.

This chain joins TRBV18 and TRBJ2-7; 8 bases agree with TRBD1. Germline CDR1 reads KGHSH; CDR2 reads LQKENI. The CDR3 is 17 amino acids. Trimming removed 0 bases from V and 1 base from J; junction bases left unmatched: 8. The DNA for the CDR3 is TGTGCCAGCTCACCACCCTTAGGACAGGGCTCGTCCTACGAGCAGTACTTC. This gives the protein CASSPPLGQGSSYEQYF. The whole variable domain, filled in from reference TRBV18 and TRBJ2-7, reads NAGVMQNPRHLVRRRGQEARLRCSPMKGHSHVYWYRQLPEEGLKFMVYLQKENIIDESGMPKERFSAEFPKEGPSILRIQQVVRGDSAAYFCASSPPLGQGSSYEQYFGPGTRLTVT.

The chain recombines TRBV2 with TRBJ1-1; D not resolved. V lost 5 bases to trimming and J lost 0 bases, with 7 bases between them. CDR3 length: 13 amino acids. The germline V gene has CDR1 SNHLY and CDR2 FYNNEI. Written as DNA, the CDR3 is TGTGCCAGCAGTATAGTATTGAACACTGAAGCTTTCTTT. This sequence encodes CASSIVLNTEAFF.

CDR3: CASSPGQGQVNTEAFF. The CDR3, as DNA: TGTGCCAGCAGCCCCGGACAGGGTCAAGTGAACACTGAAGCTTTCTTT. The gene calls are TRBV7-8 and TRBJ1-1; the match to TRBD1 covers 8 bases. V lost 5 bases, J lost 0 bases, and 8 bases stayed unmatched. The CDR3 extends over 16 amino acids. CDR1 SGHVS and CDR2 FQNEAQ come from the germline V gene.

V usage is TRBV4-1 and J usage is TRBJ2-2, with TRBD2 identical over 15 bases. CDR1 MGHRA and CDR2 YSYEKL come from the germline V gene. The CDR3 sequence is 19 residues long. V gave up 2 bases and J gave up 4 bases; unmatched junction bases: 8. CDR3 loop: CASSQPGLAGGAVTGELFF. The CDR3 DNA follows: TGCGCCAGCAGCCAACCGGGACTAGCGGGGGGTGCCGTCACCGGGGAGCTGTTTTTT.

CDR3 nucleotides: TGTGCCAGCAGCTGGGGAGGTCGAGAAGGCTACACCTTC. Its protein is CASSWGGREGYTF. This chain connects TRBV6-5 to TRBJ1-2; no reliable D call. V lost 6 bases and J 8 bases, leaving 16 bases between the germline ends. The CDR3 contains 13 residues. Per germline, CDR1 MNHEY and CDR2 SVGAGI.

The rearrangement joins TRBV27 to TRBJ2-7, with TRBD2 as a possible D gene (6 bases). This CDR3 spans 15 amino acids. Germline V CDR1 and CDR2: MNHEY, SMNVEV (reference sequence). V dropped 6 bases and J dropped 4 bases, with 19 bases sitting between them. Written as DNA, the CDR3 is TGTGCCAGCAGGTTAACACTAGCAAGGGCATACGAGCAGTACTTC. As protein: CASRLTLARAYEQYF.

V is TRBV3-1 (or the pseudogene TRBV3-2) and J is TRBJ2-1; D is possibly TRBD2 (5 bases). This CDR3 is 13 amino acids long. Between the trimmed V and J ends, which lost 1 base and 4 bases, there was a span of 5 bases. Germline lookup yields CDR1 LGHDT and CDR2 YNNKEL (reference sequence). Written as DNA, the CDR3 is TGTGCCAGCAGCCAAGGACTATACAATGAGCAGTTCTTC. Its protein product is CASSQGLYNEQFF.

This clone came up a few times. The rearrangement uses TRBV5-1 and TRBJ2-7; 14 positions agree with TRBD2. The ends lost 4 bases at V and 6 bases at J; junction bases unmatched: 6. The germline CDR1 and CDR2 sequences are SGHRS and YFSETQ. The CDR3 has 15 amino acids. CDR3 sequence (DNA): TGCGCCAGCAGCACCGGACTAGCGGGAGGTAGCGAGCAGTACTTC. Translation: CASSTGLAGGSEQYF.

The chain has TRBV4-2 and TRBJ1-5, with D unclear. The V gene lost 7 bases and the J gene lost 7 bases, with 20 bases spanning the gap. This CDR3 has 15 residues. Germline V gives CDR1 LGHNA, CDR2 YNFKEQ. The CDR3 spells CASNPTVEGRQPQHF. The CDR3 DNA follows: TGTGCCAGCAACCCCACGGTGGAGGGAAGGCAGCCCCAGCATTTT.

The chain is built from TRBV28 and TRBJ2-7; weak D call: TRBD2 (6 bases). Trimming pared 5 bases from V and 2 bases from J, leaving 10 bases between. CDR1 is MDHEN, CDR2 SYDVKM, per germline. The CDR3 spans 13 residues. CDR3 sequence reads: CASSPGGPYEQYF. In DNA, the CDR3 is TGTGCCAGCAGTCCCGGGGGTCCCTACGAGCAGTACTTC.

The chain carries TRBV1 and TRBJ2-7; the table calls TRBD1, which could not be checked here. TRBV1 is designated a pseudogene. The CDR3 extends over 14 amino acids. CDR3 in amino acids: CTSSQVRNSYEQYF. The CDR3 bases are TGCACCAGCAGCCAAGTCAGGAACTCCTACGAGCAGTACTTC.

The table lists this clone with a few counts. The chain has TRBV7-3 and TRBJ2-6; TRBD1 is a possible D gene (6 bases). Trimming removed 3 bases from V and 2 bases from J, with 14 bases in between. This CDR3 contains 17 residues. Germline V CDR1 and CDR2: SGHTA, FQGTGA. The CDR3 sequence is CASSFIRGTPGANVLTF. In DNA form, the CDR3 reads TGTGCCAGCAGCTTTATCAGGGGCACCCCTGGGGCCAACGTCCTGACTTTC.

This sequence joins TRBV19 and TRBJ2-1; TRBD1 aligns across 7 bases. The CDR3 runs 12 residues. Germline CDR1 is LNHDA and CDR2 is SQIVND (reference sequence). The V segment lost 4 bases and the J segment 6 bases; nucleotides outside the gene matches: 0. In nucleotides, the CDR3 is TGTGCCAGTAGTACAGGGGGCAATGAGCAGTTCTTC. Encoded protein: CASSTGGNEQFF.

This clone was counted only a few times. The chain joins TRBV27 to TRBJ1-5; 8 bases are shared with TRBD1. The length of the CDR3 is 15 residues. CDR1 and CDR2 from the germline V gene are MNHEY and SMNVEV (reference sequence). The V segment lost 6 bases and the J segment 0 bases; nucleotides outside the gene matches: 4. The CDR3 protein is CASSAGGYSNQPQHF. In DNA form, the CDR3 reads TGTGCCAGCAGCGCAGGGGGCTATAGCAATCAGCCCCAGCATTTT.

The table lists this clone with a count of one. The J gene is TRBJ2-3, the V gene TRBV27; 8 bases map to TRBD1. Germline CDR1 is MNHEY and CDR2 is SMNVEV (reference sequence). This CDR3 is 14 amino acids long. V trimming: 5 bases; J trimming: 6 bases; junction bases outside the gene matches: 7. The CDR3 loop reads CASSRQGITDTQYF. The CDR3 nucleotides are TGTGCCAGCAGTCGACAGGGGATCACGGATACGCAGTATTTT.

The rearrangement uses TRBV19 and TRBJ2-7; a possible D gene is TRBD2 (7 bases). The CDR3 has 17 residues. Looked up from germline, CDR1 is LNHDA and CDR2 is SQIVND (reference sequence). Trimming stripped 4 bases from V and 2 bases from J, with 21 bases between. The CDR3 spells CASSKTRGGVATYEQYF. The CDR3 DNA reads as TGTGCCAGTAGTAAGACCCGAGGGGGGGTGGCCACCTACGAGCAGTACTTC.

This chain uses TRBV28 with TRBJ2-7; 11 bases are shared with TRBD1. This CDR3 contains 16 residues. The V and J ends lost 5 bases and 5 bases, in that order; junction bases with no gene match: 11. Looked up from germline, CDR1 is MDHEN and CDR2 is SYDVKM. This chain's CDR3 is CASSTTGTGGWNEQYF. CDR3 DNA: TGTGCCAGCAGTACAACCGGGACAGGGGGTTGGAACGAGCAGTACTTC.

The chain is built from TRBV5-6 and TRBJ2-1, with a possible D match to TRBD1 (5 bases). CDR1 SGHDT and CDR2 YYEEEE come from the germline V gene. The CDR3 contains 14 residues. V lost 2 bases to trimming and J lost 2 bases, with 8 bases between them. The CDR3 reads CASSFAQAYNEQFF. Written as DNA, the CDR3 is TGTGCCAGCAGCTTTGCACAGGCCTACAATGAGCAGTTCTTC.

The J gene is TRBJ2-2, the V gene TRBV20-1, with a possible D match to TRBD1 (6 bases). V lost 6 bases and J 7 bases, leaving 9 bases between the germline ends. This CDR3 spans 11 amino acids. In germline, CDR1 is DFQATT, CDR2 SNEGSKA (reference sequence). The CDR3 DNA reads as TGCAGTGCAGGGGGAAACGGGGAGCTGTTTTTT. As protein: CSAGGNGELFF.

The rearrangement links TRBV7-3 to TRBJ1-2; 8 bases are shared with TRBD1. The junction had 5 bases not matched to a gene; V was cut back by 5 bases and J by 6 bases. There are 13 residues in the CDR3. Germline V gives CDR1 SGHTA, CDR2 FQGTGA. Here the CDR3 DNA reads TGTGCCAGCAGCCCCACAGGGGGTAATGGCTACACCTTC. The encoded protein is CASSPTGGNGYTF.